The next 11 T cell receptor beta chains were all read from a single sample in a study of persistence of HIV-infected CD4 T cells. Cells were stimulated nonspecifically with anti-CD3/anti-CD28 magnetic beads. Responding CD4+ T cells were sorted by upregulation of both CD40 ligand and CD69. These receptors' antigens are unknown. This was the immunoSEQ version 4 assay in survey mode. Libraries were prepared by immunoSEQ multiplex PCR; TCRdb keeps only in-frame clonotypes and omits some of them. The sample has about 45,000 clones; approximately 90% are singletons. Sequences were derived from CD4+ T cells sorted from PBMCs after approximately 19-hour stimulation, sampled from a patient who received antiretroviral therapy. These receptors were obtained from an adult woman with HIV who was CMV-seropositive.

This chain joins TRBV4-3 and TRBJ1-2, with TRBD1 identical over 7 bases. Germline CDR1 reads LGHNA; CDR2 reads YSLEER. V lost 1 base and J lost 8; bases outside the gene matches: 10. The CDR3 runs 15 residues. The CDR3 protein is CASSQADRVGEGYTF. DNA for the CDR3: TGCGCCAGCAGCCAAGCCGACAGGGTAGGGGAGGGCTACACCTTC.

The chain has TRBV5-4 and TRBJ1-2, with TRBD1 matching 9 bases. This CDR3 contains 15 residues. Per the germline V gene, CDR1 is SGHNT and CDR2 is YYREEE (reference sequence). J lost 6 bases, V lost 2 bases, and 8 bases had no gene match. CDR3 in DNA: TGTGCCAGCAGCTTCGGACAGGGGAGGAAGAATGGCTACACCTTC. It specifies CASSFGQGRKNGYTF.

The V and J genes are TRBV6-4 and TRBJ1-5; D perhaps matches TRBD1 (5 bases). Germline assignment: CDR1 MRHNA and CDR2 SNTAGT. This CDR3 region has 14 residues. The ends were cut back, 3 bases at V and 9 bases at J, with 15 bases in the middle. The CDR3 nucleotides are TGTGCCAGCAGTGATGGGGCAGGGATAAGGCCCCAGCATTTT. It is translated as CASSDGAGIRPQHF.

The genes are TRBV9 and TRBJ2-7; 11 bases map to TRBD1. CDR1 is SGDLS, CDR2 YYNGEE, per germline. The CDR3 totals 16 residues. V dropped 0 bases and J dropped 2; count of bases not matched to a gene: 4. The CDR3 nucleotides read TGTGCCAGCAGCGTAGCTGGGACAGGGGGTCCCTACGAGCAGTACTTC. Residues: CASSVAGTGGPYEQYF.

This chain uses TRBV6-1 with TRBJ2-7; tentative D call: TRBD1 (6 bases). The V end was cut by 0 bases, the J end by 0 bases, with 18 bases between. This CDR3 contains 18 residues. Germline CDR1 MNHNS, CDR2 SASEGT. As DNA, the CDR3 is TGTGCCAGCAGTGAAGCGAGAAAAGGACAGACGAGCTCCTACGAGCAGTACTTC. Translating it yields CASSEARKGQTSSYEQYF.

This sequence joins TRBV7-8 and TRBJ2-1; no definite D call. This CDR3 contains 12 residues. V lost 5 bases and J 13 bases, leaving 15 bases between the germline ends. CDR1 is SGHVS and CDR2 is FQNEAQ in the germline V gene. The DNA for the CDR3 is TGTGCCAGCAGCCTGGCCTGGAGTTATCAGTTCTTC. Protein product: CASSLAWSYQFF.

This chain uses TRBV24-1 with TRBJ2-2; D gene ambiguous. V lost 2 bases to trimming and J lost 0 bases, with 12 bases between them. Germline loops: CDR1 KGHDR, CDR2 SFDVKD. This CDR3 is 17 amino acids long. CDR3: CATSDSSSSSNTGELFF. Here the CDR3 DNA reads TGTGCCACCAGTGATTCTTCGAGCTCATCGAACACCGGGGAGCTGTTTTTT.

The gene calls are TRBV5-6 and TRBJ2-2; 11 positions agree with TRBD2. The germline CDR1 and CDR2 sequences are SGHDT and YYEEEE. The junction had 2 bases not matched to a gene; V was cut back by 4 bases and J by 0 bases. The CDR3 has 16 residues. The CDR3 loop reads CASSQGLAANTGELFF. Here the CDR3 DNA reads TGTGCCAGCAGCCAGGGACTAGCGGCGAACACCGGGGAGCTGTTTTTT.

This rearrangement joins TRBV28 to TRBJ1-3, with D hard to call. Deletions cut 8 bases from V and 0 bases from J, with 14 bases between. Germline CDR1 is MDHEN and CDR2 is SYDVKM. This CDR3 is built from 15 residues. The CDR3 nucleotides read TGTGCCAGCTCCTCTCCGGATTTCTCTGGAAACACCATATATTTT. Translating it yields CASSSPDFSGNTIYF.

V and J are TRBV4-1 and TRBJ2-5; TRBD2 agrees at 9 bases. Trimming removed 0 bases from V and 4 bases from J; junction bases left unmatched: 6. Germline values: CDR1 MGHRA, CDR2 YSYEKL. The CDR3 loop spans 16 amino acids. Written as DNA, the CDR3 is TGCGCCAGCAGCCAAGAAGGTGGTAGCGGGGGAGAGACCCAGTACTTC. Translating gives CASSQEGGSGGETQYF.

The V call is TRBV5-1, the J call TRBJ2-1, with D unresolved. This CDR3 is built from 14 residues. Trimming left V 0 bases short and J 5 bases short, with 9 bases between. CDR1 and CDR2 from the germline V gene are SGHRS and YFSETQ. The CDR3 protein is CASSLGPLNNEQFF. CDR3 nucleotides: TGCGCCAGCAGCTTGGGACCGTTGAACAATGAGCAGTTCTTC.